The clone carrying this T cell receptor (beta chain) was detected ten times or more. This sample stems from a study of read filtering for tumor transcriptome and immune sequencing. The wider study: 8 patients were R-ISS I, 16 were R-ISS II, 7 were R-ISS III.

Trimming pared 3 bases from V and 6 bases from J, leaving 15 bases between. CDR1 and CDR2 from the germline V gene are SGHTA and FQGTGA. This CDR3 comprises 15 residues. Molecular barcoded adaptors covering alpha/delta and beta/gamma chains were used on roughly 400 ng RNA. MiXCR, run by TCRdb on the reads, gives a single entry per CDR3 protein. The sample includes approximately 57,000 distinct CDR3 sequences, around 12% of them seen just once. The chain employs TRBV7-3 and TRBJ2-1, with a possible D match to TRBD1 (6 bases). This sequence originates from a donor at least 40 years old with multiple myeloma. Sequencing was performed on a population of CD138-negative cells sorted from bone marrow. The CDR3 sequence is CASSFLGGAVNEQFF. In DNA, the CDR3 is TGTGCCAGCAGCTTTCTAGGGGGAGCGGTCAATGAGCAGTTCTTC. The whole variable domain, filled in from reference TRBV7-3 and TRBJ2-1, reads GAGVSQTPSNKVTEKGKYVELRCDPISGHTALYWYRQSLGQGPEFLIYFQGTGAADDSGLPNDRFFAVRPEGSVSTLKIQRTERGDSAVYLCASSFLGGAVNEQFFGPGTRLTVL.